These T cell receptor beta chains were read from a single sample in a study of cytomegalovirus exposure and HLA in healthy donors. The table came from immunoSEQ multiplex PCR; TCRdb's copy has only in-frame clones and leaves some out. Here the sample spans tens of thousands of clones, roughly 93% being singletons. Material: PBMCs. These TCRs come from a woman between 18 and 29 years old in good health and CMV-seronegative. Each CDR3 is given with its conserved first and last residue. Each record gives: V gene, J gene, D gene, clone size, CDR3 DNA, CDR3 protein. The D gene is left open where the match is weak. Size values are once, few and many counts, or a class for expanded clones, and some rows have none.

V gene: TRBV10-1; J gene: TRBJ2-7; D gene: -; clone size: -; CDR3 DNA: TGCGCCAGCAGTGAGTCGGAGAGCTCCTACGAGCAGTACTTC; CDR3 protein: CASSESESSYEQYF
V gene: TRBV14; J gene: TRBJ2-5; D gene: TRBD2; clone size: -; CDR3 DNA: TGTGCCAGCAGCCTTAGCGGGAGGGGGTACCAAGAGACCCAGTACTTC; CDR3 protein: CASSLSGRGYQETQYF
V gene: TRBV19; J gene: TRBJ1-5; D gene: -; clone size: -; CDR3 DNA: TGTGCCAGTAGTACTTCGACAGTCAATCAGCCCCAGCATTTT; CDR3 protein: CASSTSTVNQPQHF
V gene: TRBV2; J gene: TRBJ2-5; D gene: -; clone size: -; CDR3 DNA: TGTGCCAGCAGTGAAGCTCAGGGGACGGAGACCCAGTACTTC; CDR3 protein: CASSEAQGTETQYF
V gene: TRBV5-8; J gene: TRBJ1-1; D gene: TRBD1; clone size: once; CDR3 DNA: TGTGCCAGCAGCTTTGGACAGGGACGGACTGAAGCTTTCTTT; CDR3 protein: CASSFGQGRTEAFF
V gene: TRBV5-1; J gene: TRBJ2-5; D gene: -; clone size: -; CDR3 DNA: TGCGCCAGCAGCTGGGGGGACAGCCAAGAGACCCAGTACTTC; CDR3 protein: CASSWGDSQETQYF
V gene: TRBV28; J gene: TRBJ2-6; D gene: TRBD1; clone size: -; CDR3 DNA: TGTGCCAGCAGTGAGGGGACAGGGGATCCTGGGGCCAACGTCCTGACTTTC; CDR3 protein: CASSEGTGDPGANVLTF
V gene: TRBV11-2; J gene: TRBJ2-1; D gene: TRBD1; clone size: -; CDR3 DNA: TGTGCCAGCAGCACAATCCGGGACAGGACCCCCAATGAGCAGTTCTTC; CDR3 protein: CASSTIRDRTPNEQFF
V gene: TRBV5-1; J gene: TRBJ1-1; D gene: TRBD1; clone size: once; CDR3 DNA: TGCGCCAGCAGCACTACAGGGGGCGCTGGGAACACTGAAGCTTTCTTT; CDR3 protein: CASSTTGGAGNTEAFF
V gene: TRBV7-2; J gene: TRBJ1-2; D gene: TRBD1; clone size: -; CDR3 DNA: TGTGCCAGCAGCTTAGCTTCGAGGACAGGGGGCAACGGCTACACCTTC; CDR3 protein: CASSLASRTGGNGYTF
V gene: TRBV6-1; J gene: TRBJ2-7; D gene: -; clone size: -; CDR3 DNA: TGTGCCAGCGGGACTGCCGAGTCCTACGAGCAGTACTTC; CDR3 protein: CASGTAESYEQYF
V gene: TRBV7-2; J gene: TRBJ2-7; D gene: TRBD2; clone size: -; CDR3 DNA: TGTGCCAGCAGCCCCGGACTAGCGGGCTACGAGCAGTACTTC; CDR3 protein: CASSPGLAGYEQYF
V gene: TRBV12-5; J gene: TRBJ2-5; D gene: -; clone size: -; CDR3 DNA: TGTGCTAGTGCCCGGGGACATTTACAAGAGACCCAGTACTTC; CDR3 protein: CASARGHLQETQYF
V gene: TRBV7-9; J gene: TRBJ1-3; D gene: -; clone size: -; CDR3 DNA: TGTGCCAGCAGCTTGGGGCAGGGCCATCTAAACACCATATATTTT; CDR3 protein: CASSLGQGHLNTIYF
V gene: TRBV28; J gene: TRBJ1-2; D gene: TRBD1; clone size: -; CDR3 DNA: TGTGCCAGCAGGGATAGCGGGACAGGGAACAACTATGGCTACACCTTC; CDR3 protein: CASRDSGTGNNYGYTF
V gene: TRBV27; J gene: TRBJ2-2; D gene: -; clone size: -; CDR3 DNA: TGTGCCAGCAGTCCCGACCCGACAGTCACCGGGGAGCTGTTTTTT; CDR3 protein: CASSPDPTVTGELFF
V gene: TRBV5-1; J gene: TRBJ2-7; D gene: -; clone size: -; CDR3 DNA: TGCGCCAGCAGCTTGGTCCCCGGGAATGGCTACGAGCAGTACTTC; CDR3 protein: CASSLVPGNGYEQYF
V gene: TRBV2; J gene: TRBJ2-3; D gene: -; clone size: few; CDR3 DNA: TGTGCCAGCAGGCCCGGGACTAGCACAGATACGCAGTATTTT; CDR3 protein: CASRPGTSTDTQYF
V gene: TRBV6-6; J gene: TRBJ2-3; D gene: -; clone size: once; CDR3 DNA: TGTGCCAGCAGTGGTAAGGGGAAGTTGGGCACAGATACGCAGTATTTT; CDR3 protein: CASSGKGKLGTDTQYF
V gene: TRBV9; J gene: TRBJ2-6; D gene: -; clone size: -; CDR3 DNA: TGTGCCAGCAGCGTAGTGTTGGGCACTGGGGCCAACGTCCTGACTTTC; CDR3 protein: CASSVVLGTGANVLTF
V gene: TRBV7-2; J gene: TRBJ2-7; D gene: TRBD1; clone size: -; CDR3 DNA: TGTGCCAGCAGCTTTCTCGACAGGGGGCGGTACGAGCAGTACTTC; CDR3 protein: CASSFLDRGRYEQYF
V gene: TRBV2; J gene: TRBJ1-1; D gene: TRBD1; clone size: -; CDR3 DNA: TGTGCCAGCAGTGACCTTTTAGGACAGGGCACTATGAACACTGAAGCTTTCTTT; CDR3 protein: CASSDLLGQGTMNTEAFF
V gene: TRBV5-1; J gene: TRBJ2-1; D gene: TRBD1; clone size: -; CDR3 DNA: TGCGCCAGCAGCCTGACAGGGGCAACCCCCAATGAGCAGTTCTTC; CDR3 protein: CASSLTGATPNEQFF
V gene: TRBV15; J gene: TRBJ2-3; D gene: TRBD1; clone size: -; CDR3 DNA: TGTGCCACCAGCAGAGAGGACAGGGACACAGATACGCAGTATTTT; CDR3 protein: CATSREDRDTDTQYF
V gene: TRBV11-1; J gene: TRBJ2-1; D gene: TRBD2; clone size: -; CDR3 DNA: TGTGCCAGCAGCTCGAGCGGGAGGGCCCATAATGAGCAGTTCTTC; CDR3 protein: CASSSSGRAHNEQFF
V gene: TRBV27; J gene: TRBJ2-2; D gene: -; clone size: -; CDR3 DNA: TGTGCCAGCAGTCCCGGGGGGCCTTACACCGGGGAGCTGTTTTTT; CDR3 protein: CASSPGGPYTGELFF